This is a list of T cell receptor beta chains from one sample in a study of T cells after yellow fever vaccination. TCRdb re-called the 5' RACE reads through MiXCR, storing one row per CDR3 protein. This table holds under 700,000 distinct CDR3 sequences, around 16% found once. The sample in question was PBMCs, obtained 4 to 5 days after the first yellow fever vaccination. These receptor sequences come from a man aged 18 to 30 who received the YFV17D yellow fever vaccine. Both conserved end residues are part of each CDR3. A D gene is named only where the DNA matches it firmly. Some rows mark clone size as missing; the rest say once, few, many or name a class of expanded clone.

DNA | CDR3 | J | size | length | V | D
TGTGCCAGCAGCCAAGAGGTAGAATACGAGCAGTACTTC | CASSQEVEYEQYF | TRBJ2-7 | many | 13 | TRBV7-9 | .
TGTGCCAGCAGCGAAAGTTTGGGGGGCGAAGCTTTCTTT | CASSESLGGEAFF | TRBJ1-1 | . | 13 | TRBV7-3 | .
TGTGCCAGCAGTCAGACAGGGTTGTACATTCAGTACTTC | CASSQTGLYIQYF | TRBJ2-4 | few | 13 | TRBV12-3/TRBV12-4 | TRBD1
TGTGCCAGTAAGAAGGACAGTAGCTATGGCTACACCTTC | CASKKDSSYGYTF | TRBJ1-2 | few | 13 | TRBV7-9 | .
TGCGCCAGCAGCTTCCGGGACAGTGTGCGCATCGGGGAGCTGTTTTTT | CASSFRDSVRIGELFF | TRBJ2-2 | . | 16 | TRBV5-1 | TRBD1
TGCAGTGCTAGAGCCTCCGAGCAGTACTTC | CSARASEQYF | TRBJ2-7 | . | 10 | TRBV20-1 | .
TGTGCCAGCAGGCCGGGACTAGCGGGACTCGATACGCAGTATTTT | CASRPGLAGLDTQYF | TRBJ2-3 | once | 15 | TRBV7-2 | TRBD2
TGTGCCAGCTCACCGGTGACAGGACGTATACAAGAAGCTTTCTTT | CASSPVTGRIQEAFF | TRBJ1-1 | . | 15 | TRBV18 | .
TGCGCCAGCAGCGCTCGCGGCCGAGGCCCTGAGGCGAACACCGGGGAGCTGTTTTTT | CASSARGRGPEANTGELFF | TRBJ2-2 | . | 19 | TRBV4-3 | .
TGTGCCAGCAGCACGAACACATTACTCCACAATGAGCAGTTCTTC | CASSTNTLLHNEQFF | TRBJ2-1 | few | 15 | TRBV7-9 | .
TGTGCCAGCACCCGGACAGAAACATTTCTTGGCTACACCTTC | CASTRTETFLGYTF | TRBJ1-2 | . | 14 | TRBV12-3/TRBV12-4 | .
TGCGCCAGCAGCGAGGGTATGGGCAATCAGCCCCAGCATTTT | CASSEGMGNQPQHF | TRBJ1-5 | many | 14 | TRBV5-1 | .
TGTGCCAGCAGTTACGGGTTTGGGGGGAACACTGAAGCTTTCTTT | CASSYGFGGNTEAFF | TRBJ1-1 | . | 15 | TRBV6-5 | .
TGCGCCAGCAGCTTGTGGGGCAGCGCTAACTATGGCTACACCTTC | CASSLWGSANYGYTF | TRBJ1-2 | . | 15 | TRBV5-1 | .
TGTGCCAGCAGACCCCTAGCGGGGGACGCAGATACGCAGTATTTT | CASRPLAGDADTQYF | TRBJ2-3 | few | 15 | TRBV12-3/TRBV12-4 | TRBD2
TGTGCCGGACGGACAGACGGTGGGACCCAGTACTTC | CAGRTDGGTQYF | TRBJ2-5 | few | 12 | TRBV7-2 | .
TGTGCCAGCCGTTTGGGGGGACAGGGGAGCAATCAGCCCCAGCATTTT | CASRLGGQGSNQPQHF | TRBJ1-5 | . | 16 | TRBV12-3/TRBV12-4 | TRBD1
TGTGCCACCAGGATGGACAGACCCCTGAGCTCACCCCTCCACTTT | CATRMDRPLSSPLHF | TRBJ1-6 | . | 15 | TRBV24-1 | .
TGCAGTGCTCCGTACCTAGAGGGGGATCGCAATTCACCCCTCCACTTT | CSAPYLEGDRNSPLHF | TRBJ1-6 | . | 16 | TRBV20-1 | .
TGCGCCAGCAGCCCCGGACTAGCGGGGGGGCCTGGTACGCAGTATTTT | CASSPGLAGGPGTQYF | TRBJ2-3 | once | 16 | TRBV4-1 | TRBD2
TGTGCCAGCAGTTTACTAGCGGGGGGGCTAGAGCAGTACTTC | CASSLLAGGLEQYF | TRBJ2-7 | . | 14 | TRBV6-5 | TRBD2
TGTGCCAGCAGCTTGGGGGGAAGTTGGACTGAAGCTTTCTTT | CASSLGGSWTEAFF | TRBJ1-1 | . | 14 | TRBV5-5 | .
TGTGCCAGCAGAGGGGGGACAGCCTATGGCTACACCTTC | CASRGGTAYGYTF | TRBJ1-2 | few | 13 | TRBV7-9 | TRBD1
TGCGCCAGCAGCCCTCAGGGGGCGGGGGAGCAGTTCTTC | CASSPQGAGEQFF | TRBJ2-1 | . | 13 | TRBV5-1 | TRBD1
TGCGCCAGCAGCCAAGGGACCGGGACAGGGAATGAAAAACTGTTTTTT | CASSQGTGTGNEKLFF | TRBJ1-4 | . | 16 | TRBV4-3 | TRBD1
TGTGCCATCAGTGAGGGGCAGGGGCCTGTGAACACTGAAGCTTTCTTT | CAISEGQGPVNTEAFF | TRBJ1-1 | . | 16 | TRBV10-3 | .
TGTGCCAGCAGCCCAGATGAAGAGACCCAGTACTTC | CASSPDEETQYF | TRBJ2-5 | many | 12 | TRBV5-6 | .
TGTGCCAGCAAGGCAGCGGATTACCAAGAGACCCAGTACTTC | CASKAADYQETQYF | TRBJ2-5 | few | 14 | TRBV2 | .
TGCGCCAGCATGGGGGTCAGGGGGGCCTACAATGAGCAGTTCTTC | CASMGVRGAYNEQFF | TRBJ2-1 | few | 15 | TRBV4-3 | .
TGCAGTGCTAGAGATCGACGGACAGGGGATCAGCCCCAGCATTTT | CSARDRRTGDQPQHF | TRBJ1-5 | few | 15 | TRBV20-1 | TRBD1
TGTGCCTGGAGTCCAGGGAATTCACCCCTCCACTTT | CAWSPGNSPLHF | TRBJ1-6 | few | 12 | TRBV30 | .
TGTGCCAGCAGCCAAGTGCCCCCTAGCGGGGGGGCATCAGATACGCAGTATTTT | CASSQVPPSGGASDTQYF | TRBJ2-3 | . | 18 | TRBV4-2 | TRBD2
TGCGGGGGGCGGGGAATCTCCTACAATGAGCAGTTCTTC | CGGRGISYNEQFF | TRBJ2-1 | few | 13 | TRBV20-1 | .
TGTGCCAGCACCGGTGCGTCCTACCCCTCTGGAAACACCATATATTTT | CASTGASYPSGNTIYF | TRBJ1-3 | . | 16 | TRBV9 | .
TGCGCCAGCAGCTTGGACGCTAGCACAGATACGCAGTATTTT | CASSLDASTDTQYF | TRBJ2-3 | few | 14 | TRBV5-1 | .
TGTGCCAGCAGTACCTACCCCGGGTTCACTGAAGCTTTCTTT | CASSTYPGFTEAFF | TRBJ1-1 | . | 14 | TRBV6-2/TRBV6-3 | .
TGCAGTGCTTATTTGGACTGGGATACGCAGTATTTT | CSAYLDWDTQYF | TRBJ2-3 | . | 12 | TRBV20-1 | .